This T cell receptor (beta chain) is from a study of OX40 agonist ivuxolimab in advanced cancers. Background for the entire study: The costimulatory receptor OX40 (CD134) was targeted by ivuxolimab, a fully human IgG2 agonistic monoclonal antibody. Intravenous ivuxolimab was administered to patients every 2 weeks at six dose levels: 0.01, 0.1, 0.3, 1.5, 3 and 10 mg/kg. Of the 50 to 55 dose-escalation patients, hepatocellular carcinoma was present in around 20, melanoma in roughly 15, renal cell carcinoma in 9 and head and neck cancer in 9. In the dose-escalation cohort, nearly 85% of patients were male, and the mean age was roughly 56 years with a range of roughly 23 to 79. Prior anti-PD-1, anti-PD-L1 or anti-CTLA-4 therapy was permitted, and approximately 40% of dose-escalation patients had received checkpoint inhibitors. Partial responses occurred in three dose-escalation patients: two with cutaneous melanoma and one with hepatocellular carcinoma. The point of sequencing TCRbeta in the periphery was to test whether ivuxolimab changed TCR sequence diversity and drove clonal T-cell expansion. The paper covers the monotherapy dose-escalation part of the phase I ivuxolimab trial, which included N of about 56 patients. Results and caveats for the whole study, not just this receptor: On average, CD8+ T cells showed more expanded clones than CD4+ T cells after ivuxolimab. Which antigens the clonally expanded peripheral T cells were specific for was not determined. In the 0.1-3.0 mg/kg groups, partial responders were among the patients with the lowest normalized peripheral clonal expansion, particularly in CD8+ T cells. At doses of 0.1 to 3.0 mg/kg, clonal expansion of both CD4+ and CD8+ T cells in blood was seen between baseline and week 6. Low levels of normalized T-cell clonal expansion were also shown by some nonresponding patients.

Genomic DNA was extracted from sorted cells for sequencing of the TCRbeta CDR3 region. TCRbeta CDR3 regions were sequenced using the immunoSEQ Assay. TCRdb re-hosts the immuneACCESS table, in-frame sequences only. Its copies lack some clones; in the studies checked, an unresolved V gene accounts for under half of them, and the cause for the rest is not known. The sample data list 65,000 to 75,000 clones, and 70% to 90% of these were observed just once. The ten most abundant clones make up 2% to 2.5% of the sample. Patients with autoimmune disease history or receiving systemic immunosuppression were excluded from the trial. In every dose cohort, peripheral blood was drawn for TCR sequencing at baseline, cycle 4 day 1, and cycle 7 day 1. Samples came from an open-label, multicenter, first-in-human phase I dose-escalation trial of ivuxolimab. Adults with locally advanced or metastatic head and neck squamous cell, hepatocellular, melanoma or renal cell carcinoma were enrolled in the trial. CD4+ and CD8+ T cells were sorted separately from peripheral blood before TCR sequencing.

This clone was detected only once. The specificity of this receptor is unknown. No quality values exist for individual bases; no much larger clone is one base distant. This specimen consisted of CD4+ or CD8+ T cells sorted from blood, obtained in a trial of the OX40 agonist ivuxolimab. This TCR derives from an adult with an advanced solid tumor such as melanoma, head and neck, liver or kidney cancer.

The nucleotides read TGTGCCAGCAGTTACTCGACGGGCACTGAAGCTTTCTTT. It specifies CASSYSTGTEAFF. The chain is encoded by TRBV6-5 joined to TRBJ1-1, with the D gene too uncertain to name. The germline V gene provides CDR1 MNHEY and CDR2 SVGAGI. V is reduced by 0 bases and J by 4 bases, leaving a spacing of 6 bases between them. The CDR3 contains 13 residues, cysteine and phenylalanine counted. CDR3 DNA only is kept here, 39 bases in frame from base 1.